This entry features one TCR beta chain sequence. The authors' processing: It was from reference gene primer amplification that nucleated cell counts were estimated. This table comes from immunoSEQ multiplex PCR, and its TCRdb copy is limited to in-frame clones, with some not included. V and J calls and clone size are copied from that table; D and trimming were computed from the DNA. Altogether 25,000 to 30,000 clones are present, around nine tenths being singletons, with the ten largest covering around 12%. The entry originates in a study of blood T cell repertoires in COVID-19. Across the whole study: Researchers got acute and convalescent COVID-19 samples from the United States, Italy and Spain. Sample material is recorded as cDNA or gDNA derived from T cells, B-cell-depleted T cells, or PBMCs.

Sequenced input: peripheral blood. The origin of this receptor is a human donor in a cohort sampled during active COVID-19. The donor label of this sample is uncertain.

The CDR3 loop is CASFSGASYEQYF. The CDR3 DNA reads as TGTGCCAGCTTTAGCGGGGCCTCCTACGAGCAGTACTTC. The chain carries TRBV6-5 and TRBJ2-7, with 8 bases that match TRBD2. Trimming at V came to 8 bases and at J to 0 bases, leaving 3 bases not matched to a gene. This CDR3 region has 13 residues. Germline CDR1 MNHEY, CDR2 SVGAGI.